This T cell receptor (beta chain) originates from a study of T cell repertoires in cytomegalovirus infection. TCRdb used MiXCR to reprocess the reads, holding one entry per CDR3 protein. The sample yields hundreds of thousands of distinct CDR3 sequences, around 31% seen once. CDR3 size: 14 residues. Trimming cost V 5 bases and J 4 bases, with 12 bases left between them. Notes on this clonotype: What it binds is not known.

The specimen comprised cultured PBMCs, sampled from culture after CMV antigen stimulation. The clonotype was recovered from a human donor in good health (CMV status not recorded). Some clones in this sample may be carry-over from other donors' samples. This sequence joins TRBV12-3 or TRBV12-4 and TRBJ2-1; D unclear. In nucleotides, the CDR3 is TGTGCCAGCAGTCTTTCCTCCTTGTACAATGAGCAGTTCTTC. Its translation: CASSLSSLYNEQFF.